Included here is one T cell receptor (beta chain) sequence, with context. The CDR3 covers 17 residues. Germline values: CDR1 MDHEN, CDR2 SYDVKM. With 6 bases clipped from V and 0 bases from J, the junction kept 10 bases outside the gene matches. The data are from a study of blood T cell repertoires in COVID-19. Across the study: Donors in the United States, Italy and Spain gave samples during acute or convalescent COVID-19. The analysed material was cDNA or gDNA that came from T cells, B-cell-depleted T cells, or PBMCs.

Original handling: Amplified reference gene primers provided the basis for estimating nucleated cell counts. Data came from immunoSEQ multiplex PCR; TCRdb stores just in-frame clones and leaves some out. V, J and clone size reflect that table, while D and trimming were determined from the DNA. Seen here are roughly 120,000 clones, 65% to 90% observed once, and the top ten hold roughly 8.2%. The sample was peripheral blood. V gene TRBV28 combines with J gene TRBJ2-2; 7 positions match TRBD2. This TCR came from a woman of 80 years or more with active or convalescent COVID-19. The CDR3 DNA sequence: TGTGCCAGCAGCTACTCTTCGGGACTATCGAACACCGGGGAGCTGTTTTTT. Translated, it gives CASSYSSGLSNTGELFF.